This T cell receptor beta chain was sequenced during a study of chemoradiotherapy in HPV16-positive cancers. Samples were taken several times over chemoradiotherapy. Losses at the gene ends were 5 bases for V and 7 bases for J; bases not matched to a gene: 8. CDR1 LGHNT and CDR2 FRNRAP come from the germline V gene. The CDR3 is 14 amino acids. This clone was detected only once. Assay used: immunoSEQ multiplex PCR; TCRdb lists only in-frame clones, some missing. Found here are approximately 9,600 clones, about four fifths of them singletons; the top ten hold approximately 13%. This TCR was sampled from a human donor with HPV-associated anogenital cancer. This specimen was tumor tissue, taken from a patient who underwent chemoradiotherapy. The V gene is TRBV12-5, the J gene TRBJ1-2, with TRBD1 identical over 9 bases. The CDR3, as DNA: TGTGCTAGTGGTCCGGGGGACAGGGCCGTTGGCTACACCTTC. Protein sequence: CASGPGDRAVGYTF.